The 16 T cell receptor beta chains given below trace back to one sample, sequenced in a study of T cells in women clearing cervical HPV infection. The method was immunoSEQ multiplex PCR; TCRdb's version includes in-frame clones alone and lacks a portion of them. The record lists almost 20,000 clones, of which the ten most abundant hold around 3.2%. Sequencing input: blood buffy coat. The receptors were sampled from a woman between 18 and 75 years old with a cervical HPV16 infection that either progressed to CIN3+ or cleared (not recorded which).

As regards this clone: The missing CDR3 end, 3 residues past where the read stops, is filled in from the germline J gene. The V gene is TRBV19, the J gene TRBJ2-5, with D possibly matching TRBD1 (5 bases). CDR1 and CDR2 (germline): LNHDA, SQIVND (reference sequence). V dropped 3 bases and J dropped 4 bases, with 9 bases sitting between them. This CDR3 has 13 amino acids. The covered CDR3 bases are TGTGCCAGTAGTATTGCAGGGCGAGAGACC. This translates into CASSIAGRET. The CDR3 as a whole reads CASSIAGRETQYF.

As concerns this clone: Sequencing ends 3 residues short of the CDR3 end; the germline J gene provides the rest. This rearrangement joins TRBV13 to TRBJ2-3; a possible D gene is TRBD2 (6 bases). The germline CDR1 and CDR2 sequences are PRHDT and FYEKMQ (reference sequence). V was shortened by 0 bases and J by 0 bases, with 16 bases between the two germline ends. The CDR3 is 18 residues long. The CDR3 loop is CASSLGVIKAGSTDTQYF. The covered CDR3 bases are TGTGCCAGCAGCTTAGGCGTAATTAAGGCGGGAAGCACAGATACG.

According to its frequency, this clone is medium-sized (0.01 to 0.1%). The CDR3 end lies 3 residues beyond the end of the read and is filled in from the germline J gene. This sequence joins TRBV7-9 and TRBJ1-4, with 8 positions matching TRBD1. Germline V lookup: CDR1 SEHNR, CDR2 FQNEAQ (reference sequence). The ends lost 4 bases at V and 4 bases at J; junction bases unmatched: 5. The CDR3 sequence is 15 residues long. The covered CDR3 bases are TGTGCCAGCAGCTCACAGGGGGTCCGTAATGAAAAA. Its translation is CASSSQGVRNEK. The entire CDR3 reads CASSSQGVRNEKLFF. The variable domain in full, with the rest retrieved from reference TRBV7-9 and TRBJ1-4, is DTGVSQNPRHKITKRGQNVTFRCDPISEHNRLYWYRQTLGQGPEFLTYFQNEAQLEKSRLLSDRFSAERPKGSFSTLEIQRTEQGDSAMYLCASSSQGVRNEKLFFGSGTQLSVL.

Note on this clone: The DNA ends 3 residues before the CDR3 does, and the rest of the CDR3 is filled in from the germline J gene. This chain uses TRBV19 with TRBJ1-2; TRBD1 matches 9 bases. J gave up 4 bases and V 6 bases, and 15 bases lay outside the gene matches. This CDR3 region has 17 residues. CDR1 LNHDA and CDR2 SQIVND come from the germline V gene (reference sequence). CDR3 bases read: TGTGCCAGTAGCCCGGTCCCGGGACAGGGTTTGGGCTATGGC. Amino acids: CASSPVPGQGLGYG. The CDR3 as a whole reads CASSPVPGQGLGYGYTF.

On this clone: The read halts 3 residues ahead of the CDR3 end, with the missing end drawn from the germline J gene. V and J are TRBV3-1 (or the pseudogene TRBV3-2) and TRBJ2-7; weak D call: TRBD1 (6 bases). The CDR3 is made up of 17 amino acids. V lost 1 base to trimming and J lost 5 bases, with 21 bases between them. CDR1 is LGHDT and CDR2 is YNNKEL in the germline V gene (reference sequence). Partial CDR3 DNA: TGTGCCAGCAGCCAAGTCTTCGGAAAGGCAGGGACAAACGAG. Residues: CASSQVFGKAGTNE. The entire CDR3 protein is CASSQVFGKAGTNEQYF.

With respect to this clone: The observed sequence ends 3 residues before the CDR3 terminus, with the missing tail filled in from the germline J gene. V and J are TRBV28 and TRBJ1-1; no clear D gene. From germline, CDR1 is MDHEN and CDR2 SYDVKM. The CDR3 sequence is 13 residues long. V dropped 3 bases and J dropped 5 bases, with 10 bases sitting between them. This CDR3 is CASSLSGYTEAFF. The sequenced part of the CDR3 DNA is TGTGCCAGCAGTTTGAGCGGGTATACTGAA.

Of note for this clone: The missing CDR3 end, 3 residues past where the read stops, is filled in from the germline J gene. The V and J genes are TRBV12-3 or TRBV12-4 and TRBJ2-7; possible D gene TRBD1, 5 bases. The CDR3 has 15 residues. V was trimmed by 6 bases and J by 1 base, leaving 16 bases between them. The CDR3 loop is CASSHQTERSYEQYF. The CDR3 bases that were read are TGTGCCAGCAGCCATCAGACAGAAAGGTCCTACGAG.

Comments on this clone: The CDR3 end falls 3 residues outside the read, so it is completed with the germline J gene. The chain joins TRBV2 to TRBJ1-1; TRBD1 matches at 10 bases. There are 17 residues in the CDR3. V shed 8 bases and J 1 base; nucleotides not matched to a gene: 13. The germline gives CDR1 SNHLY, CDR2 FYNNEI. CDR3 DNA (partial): TGTGCCAGCTACCTGGGGGGACAGGGGCTCGAGAACACTGAA. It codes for CASYLGGQGLENTE. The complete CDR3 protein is CASYLGGQGLENTEAFF.

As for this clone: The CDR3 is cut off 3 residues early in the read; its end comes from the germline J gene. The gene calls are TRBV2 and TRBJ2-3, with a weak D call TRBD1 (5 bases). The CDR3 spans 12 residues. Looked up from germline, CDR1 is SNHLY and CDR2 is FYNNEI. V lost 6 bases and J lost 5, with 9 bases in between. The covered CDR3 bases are TGTGCCAGCAGGGGTAGGGGAGATACG. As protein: CASRGRGDT. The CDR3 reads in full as CASRGRGDTQYF.

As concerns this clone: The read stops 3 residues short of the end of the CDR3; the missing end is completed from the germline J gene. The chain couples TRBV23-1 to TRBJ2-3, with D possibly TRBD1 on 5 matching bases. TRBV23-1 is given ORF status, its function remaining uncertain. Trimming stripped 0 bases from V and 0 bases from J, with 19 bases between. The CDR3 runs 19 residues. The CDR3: CASSQSYRRAYLSTDTQYF. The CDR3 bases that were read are TGCGCCAGCAGTCAATCATACCGCAGGGCCTATTTGAGCACAGATACG.

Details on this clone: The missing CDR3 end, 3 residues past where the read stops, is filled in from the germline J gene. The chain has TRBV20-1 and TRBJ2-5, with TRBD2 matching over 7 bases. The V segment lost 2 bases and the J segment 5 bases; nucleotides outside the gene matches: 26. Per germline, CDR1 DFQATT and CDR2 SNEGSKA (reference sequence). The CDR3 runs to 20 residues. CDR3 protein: CSARWGMPWGGRGKGETQYF. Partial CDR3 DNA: TGCAGTGCTAGATGGGGAATGCCCTGGGGGGGTCGGGGGAAAGGGGAGACC.

The CDR3 bases that were read are TGTGCCTGGAGTGGTACAGGGATTTTTAAAAACACC. It yields the protein CAWSGTGIFKNT. In full, the CDR3 is CAWSGTGIFKNTIYF. This chain joins TRBV30 and TRBJ1-3; a weak D match, TRBD1 (6 bases). The missing CDR3 end, 3 residues past where the read stops, is filled in from the germline J gene. CDR3 length equals 15 residues. Germline V gene data show CDR1 as GTSNPN and CDR2 as SVGIG (reference sequence). The germline V and J ends were trimmed by 1 base and 6 bases, with 16 bases remaining between them.

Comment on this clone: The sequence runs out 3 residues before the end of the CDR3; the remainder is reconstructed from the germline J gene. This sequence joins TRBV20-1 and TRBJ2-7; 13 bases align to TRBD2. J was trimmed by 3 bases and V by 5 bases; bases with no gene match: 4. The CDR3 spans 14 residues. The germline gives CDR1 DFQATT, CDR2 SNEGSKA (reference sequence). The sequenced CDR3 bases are TGCAGTGCTGCCGGGACTAGCGGGGTCTACGAG. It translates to CSAAGTSGVYE. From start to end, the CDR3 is CSAAGTSGVYEQYF.

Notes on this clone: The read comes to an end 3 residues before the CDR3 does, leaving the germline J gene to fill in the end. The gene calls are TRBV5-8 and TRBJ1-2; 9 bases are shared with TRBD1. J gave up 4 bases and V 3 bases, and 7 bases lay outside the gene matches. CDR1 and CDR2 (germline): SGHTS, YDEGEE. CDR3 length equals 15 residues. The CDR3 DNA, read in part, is TGTGCCAGCAGCTACCGGGACAGGGTGGCCTATGGC. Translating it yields CASSYRDRVAYG. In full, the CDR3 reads CASSYRDRVAYGYTF.

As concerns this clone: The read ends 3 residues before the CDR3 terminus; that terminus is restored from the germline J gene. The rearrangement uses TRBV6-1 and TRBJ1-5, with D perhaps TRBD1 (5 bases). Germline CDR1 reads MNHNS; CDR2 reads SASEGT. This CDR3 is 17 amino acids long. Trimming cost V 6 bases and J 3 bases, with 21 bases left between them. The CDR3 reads CASRERGSGSLNQPQHF. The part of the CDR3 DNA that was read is TGTGCCAGCAGGGAAAGAGGGTCAGGGAGCCTCAATCAGCCC.

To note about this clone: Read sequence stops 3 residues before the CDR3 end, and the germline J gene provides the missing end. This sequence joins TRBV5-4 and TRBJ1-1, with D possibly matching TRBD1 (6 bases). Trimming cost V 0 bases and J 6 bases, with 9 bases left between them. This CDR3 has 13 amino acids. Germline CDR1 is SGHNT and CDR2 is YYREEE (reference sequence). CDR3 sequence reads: CASSLGGRPEAFF. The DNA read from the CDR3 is TGTGCCAGCAGCTTGGGGGGGCGGCCTGAA. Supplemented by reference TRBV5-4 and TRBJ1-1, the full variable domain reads ETGVTQSPTHLIKTRGQQVTLRCSSQSGHNTVSWYQQALGQGPQFIFQYYREEENGRGNFPPRFSGLQFPNYSSELNVNALELDDSALYLCASSLGGRPEAFFGQGTRLTVV.